What follows are 20 T cell receptor beta chains derived from one specimen sequenced in a study of shared clonotypes between healthy human individuals. The data were produced by immunoSEQ multiplex PCR, yet TCRdb's version contains in-frame clones alone and is incomplete. The sample lists over a million clones; 95% to 99% were seen once. What was sequenced was naive CD4+ T cells sorted from blood. Regarding subset: CD45RA+ positively selected. The receptors come from a man aged 30 to 39 in good health.

V and J are TRBV5-1 and TRBJ2-3; 10 nucleotides match TRBD2. Germline values: CDR1 SGHRS, CDR2 YFSETQ. With 4 bases clipped from V and 2 bases from J, the junction kept 10 bases outside the gene matches. The CDR3 runs to 17 residues. The CDR3: CASSTRTSGASTDTQYF. The CDR3 DNA sequence: TGCGCCAGCAGCACCCGGACTAGCGGAGCCTCCACAGATACGCAGTATTTT.

To note about this clone: The sample carries other DNA sequences with the same CDR3. The J gene is TRBJ2-5, the V gene TRBV11-3; D possibly corresponds to TRBD1 (7 bases). V lost 6 bases, J lost 0 bases, and 14 bases lay in between. This CDR3 has 15 amino acids. Germline CDR1 reads SGHNT; CDR2 reads YENEEA. Here the CDR3 reads CASSLAGGYQETQYF. The CDR3 DNA follows: TGTGCCAGCAGTCTGGCAGGGGGGTACCAAGAGACCCAGTACTTC.

V and J are TRBV9 and TRBJ2-2; D gene unclear. The germline gives CDR1 SGDLS, CDR2 YYNGEE. V lost 0 bases and J 1 base, leaving 7 bases between the germline ends. The CDR3 has 15 amino acids. CDR3 DNA sequence: TGTGCCAGCAGCGTAGAGGAGCGGAACACCGGGGAGCTGTTTTTT. Translated, it gives CASSVEERNTGELFF. The full variable domain, rest sourced from reference TRBV9 and TRBJ2-2, is DSGVTQTPKHLITATGQRVTLRCSPRSGDLSVYWYQQSLDQGLQFLIQYYNGEERAKGNILERFSAQQFPDLHSELNLSSLELGDSALYFCASSVEERNTGELFFGEGSRLTVL.

A note on this clone: The same CDR3 is also encoded by other DNA sequences in this sample. The V gene is TRBV7-2, the J gene TRBJ2-5; D uncertain. V lost 2 bases to trimming and J lost 5 bases, with 3 bases between them. The CDR3 has 11 amino acids. Germline CDR1 is SGHTA and CDR2 is FQGNSA. This chain's CDR3 is CASSLLETQYF. The CDR3 DNA follows: TGTGCCAGCAGCTTATTGGAGACCCAGTACTTC.

This CDR3 is CASSFGQGRYYGYTF. The CDR3 DNA reads as TGTGCCAGCAGCTTCGGACAGGGGAGGTACTATGGCTACACCTTC. The chain has TRBV11-2 and TRBJ1-2; 9 positions match TRBD1. V shed 3 bases, J shed 3 bases, and the junction held 5 bases outside the gene matches. Germline-derived CDR1 and CDR2 are SGHAT and FQNNGV. The CDR3 runs to 15 residues.

The chain joins TRBV18 to TRBJ2-7; D not certain. The CDR3 has 14 residues. Germline lookup yields CDR1 KGHSH and CDR2 LQKENI. With 0 bases removed from V and 8 bases from J, the gap between germline ends came to 14 bases. The CDR3 DNA is TGTGCCAGCTCACCACCGGGGTTTCTAATGAAGCAGTACTTC. Its protein product is CASSPPGFLMKQYF.

As concerns this clone: Other DNA sequences in this specimen translate into the identical CDR3. The V and J genes are TRBV20-1 and TRBJ1-4; D not resolved. Per germline, CDR1 DFQATT and CDR2 SNEGSKA (reference sequence). Trimming stripped 2 bases from V and 5 bases from J, with 0 bases between. CDR3 size: 10 residues. The CDR3 region is CSARNEKLFF. The CDR3 region has the DNA TGCAGTGCTAGAAATGAAAAACTGTTTTTT.

A note on this clone: In the same sample, other DNA sequences code for this CDR3. The V gene is TRBV5-6, the J gene TRBJ2-7; 10 bases are a match to TRBD2. V trimming: 1 base; J trimming: 4 bases; junction bases outside the gene matches: 5. This CDR3 is built from 15 residues. Germline assignment: CDR1 SGHDT and CDR2 YYEEEE. The CDR3 is CASSLRLAGAYEQYF. CDR3 nucleotides: TGTGCCAGCAGCTTGCGGCTAGCGGGAGCGTACGAGCAGTACTTC.

V usage is TRBV10-1 and J usage is TRBJ2-5; no firm D call. The CDR3 spans 12 residues. Deletions cut 2 bases from V and 4 bases from J, with 5 bases between. Germline V gene lookup returns CDR1 WNHNN and CDR2 SYGVQD (reference sequence). DNA of the CDR3: TGCGCCAGCAGTGAGGGGCTAGAGACCCAGTACTTC. Translated, it gives CASSEGLETQYF.

The rearrangement uses TRBV6-4 and TRBJ1-2; no clear D gene. V was shortened by 9 bases and J by 7 bases, with 9 bases between the two germline ends. The CDR3 is made up of 10 amino acids. Germline lookup yields CDR1 MRHNA and CDR2 SNTAGT. CDR3 DNA: TGTGCCAGGGTTATCTGTGGCTACACCTTC. Translating gives CARVICGYTF.

CDR3 sequence: CASSLRGEAYGYTF. The CDR3 DNA reads as TGTGCCAGCAGCTTACGAGGGGAGGCCTATGGCTACACCTTC. The genes are TRBV7-2 and TRBJ1-2, with D perhaps TRBD1 (5 bases). The CDR3 runs to 14 residues. The V gene's germline CDR1 is SGHTA and CDR2 FQGNSA. V was shortened by 2 bases and J by 4 bases, with 11 bases between the two germline ends.

The chain links TRBV29-1 to TRBJ2-1, with 12 nucleotides matching TRBD2. Germline V lookup: CDR1 SQVTM, CDR2 ANQGSEA. J gave up 3 bases and V 6 bases, and 0 bases lay outside the gene matches. This CDR3 comprises 13 residues. Written as DNA, the CDR3 is TGCAGCGTGACTAGCGGGAGCTACAATGAGCAGTTCTTC. Translating gives CSVTSGSYNEQFF.

This sequence joins TRBV5-4 and TRBJ2-5; 7 positions match TRBD2. CDR1 and CDR2 (germline): SGHNT, YYREEE (reference sequence). Trimming removed 2 bases from V and 4 bases from J; junction bases left unmatched: 5. This CDR3 has 14 amino acids. Written as DNA, the CDR3 is TGTGCCAGCAGCTTTGGCGGGAGTTCAGAGACCCAGTACTTC. Translation gives CASSFGGSSETQYF.

The rearrangement uses TRBV5-1 and TRBJ1-5; maybe TRBD1 (6 bases). CDR1 and CDR2 from the germline V gene are SGHRS and YFSETQ. V was clipped by 1 base and J by 1 base, with 9 bases between them. CDR3 length equals 15 residues. CDR3 amino acids: CASSLTGKSNQPQHF. The DNA of the CDR3 is TGCGCCAGCAGCTTGACAGGGAAGAGCAATCAGCCCCAGCATTTT.

The chain links TRBV4-3 to TRBJ2-7; 7 nucleotides align to TRBD2. Germline CDR1 reads LGHNA; CDR2 reads YSLEER. This CDR3 region has 15 residues. V dropped 1 base and J dropped 3; count of bases not matched to a gene: 6. CDR3 coding DNA: TGCGCCAGCAGCCAAGTCCCTAGCGGCTACTACGAGCAGTACTTC. Amino acids: CASSQVPSGYYEQYF.

The chain recombines TRBV6-5 with TRBJ1-1; maybe TRBD1 (6 bases). Germline CDR1 MNHEY, CDR2 SVGAGI. The length of the CDR3 is 16 residues. V lost 2 bases, J lost 1 base, and 14 bases lay in between. The CDR3 coding sequence is TGTGCCAGCAGTTACGGGTCCGGGGGGCGGAACACTGAAGCTTTCTTT. Encoded protein: CASSYGSGGRNTEAFF.

The chain is built from TRBV2 and TRBJ2-2; D could derive from TRBD1 or TRBD2 (5 bases each). The CDR3 extends over 14 amino acids. Trimming took off 7 bases at V and 5 bases at J, with 14 bases between the two ends. Germline V gene data show CDR1 as SNHLY and CDR2 as FYNNEI. The CDR3 loop reads CASKGTRGTGELFF. In DNA form, the CDR3 reads TGTGCCAGCAAGGGGACCCGCGGGACCGGGGAGCTGTTTTTT.

The CDR3 bases are TGTGCCACCAGCAGAGATTGGGTAGACTCTTGGGCTAGCAATCAGCCCCAGCATTTT. Encoded protein: CATSRDWVDSWASNQPQHF. This rearrangement joins TRBV15 to TRBJ1-5; D remains ambiguous. The germline V gene has CDR1 LNHNV and CDR2 YYDKDF (reference sequence). The CDR3 contains 19 residues. Between the trimmed V and J ends, which lost 0 bases and 0 bases, there was a span of 18 bases.

The chain joins TRBV21-1 to TRBJ1-1. TRBV21-1 is recorded as a pseudogene. This CDR3 spans 14 amino acids. The CDR3 is CASSAGRVGGEAFF. CDR3 DNA: TGTGCCAGCAGCGCGGGACGGGTGGGGGGTGAAGCTTTCTTT.

To note about this clone: This sample also contains other DNA sequences that code for the same CDR3. The gene calls are TRBV15 and TRBJ1-2; no clear D. Trimming removed 0 bases from V and 1 base from J, with 9 bases in between. Germline V gene lookup returns CDR1 LNHNV and CDR2 YYDKDF (reference sequence). There are 15 residues in the CDR3. CDR3 amino acids: CATSRDPGLNYGYTF. CDR3 bases: TGTGCCACCAGCAGAGATCCCGGGCTTAACTATGGCTACACCTTC. Full variable domain (remainder filled in from reference TRBV15 and TRBJ1-2): DAMVIQNPRYQVTQFGKPVTLSCSQTLNHNVMYWYQQKSSQAPKLLFHYYDKDFNNEADTPDNFQSRRPNTSFCFLDIRSPGLGDTAMYLCATSRDPGLNYGYTFGSGTRLTVV.